This passage covers 27 T cell receptor beta chains from one sample sequenced in a study of blood T cell repertoires in COVID-19. The protocol was immunoSEQ multiplex PCR, while the TCRdb copy is restricted to in-frame clones and leaves out a portion. The sample carries some 270,000 clones, 70% to 90% recorded once. The specimen was peripheral blood. All receptors come from a woman aged 65 to 85 with acute or convalescent COVID-19.

The chain is built from TRBV19 and TRBJ1-1; 9 nucleotides agree with TRBD1. V was clipped by 4 bases and J by 1 base; unmatched bases: 13. The V gene's germline CDR1 is LNHDA and CDR2 SQIVND (reference sequence). The CDR3 totals 18 residues. In DNA, the CDR3 is TGTGCCAGTAGTACCCTCGGACAGGGGCTCCGGACGAACACTGAAGCTTTCTTT. Encoded protein: CASSTLGQGLRTNTEAFF.

This clone has a single count. V and J are TRBV6-1 and TRBJ2-3; 7 nucleotides align to TRBD2. Germline values: CDR1 MNHNS, CDR2 SASEGT. J gave up 0 bases and V 1 base, and 4 bases lay outside the gene matches. The CDR3 runs 16 residues. CDR3 bases: TGTGCCAGCAGTGAAGGACTAGCCCAGAGCACAGATACGCAGTATTTT. This encodes CASSEGLAQSTDTQYF.

The chain combines TRBV19 with TRBJ2-7; possible D gene TRBD1, 5 bases. Germline V CDR1 and CDR2: LNHDA, SQIVND (reference sequence). The CDR3 has 14 residues. V was shortened by 5 bases and J by 6 bases, with 17 bases between the two germline ends. The DNA for the CDR3 is TGTGCCAGTAGTCAGTCCAGGGTTCCCTCCGAGCAGTACTTC. Protein sequence: CASSQSRVPSEQYF.

The V call is TRBV5-1, the J call TRBJ2-1; 11 bases are a match to TRBD2. Germline CDR1 is SGHRS and CDR2 is YFSETQ. Trimming took 4 bases from V and 10 from J; bases not matched to a gene: 10. CDR3 length: 15 amino acids. This CDR3 reads CASSVKTSGVGEQFF. Written as DNA, the CDR3 is TGCGCCAGCAGCGTAAAGACTAGCGGGGTTGGAGAGCAGTTCTTC. Filled out from reference TRBV5-1 and TRBJ2-1, the complete variable domain reads KAGVTQTPRYLIKTRGQQVTLSCSPISGHRSVSWYQQTPGQGLQFLFEYFSETQRNKGNFPGRFSGRQFSNSRSEMNVSTLELGDSALYLCASSVKTSGVGEQFFGPGTRLTVL.

The chain uses TRBV5-1 and TRBJ2-5; D is unclear. Germline CDR1 SGHRS, CDR2 YFSETQ. V was shortened by 1 base and J by 5 bases, with 9 bases between the two germline ends. The CDR3 totals 13 residues. CDR3 in DNA: TGCGCCAGCAGCTTGATCGGTACCGAGACCCAGTACTTC. This gives the protein CASSLIGTETQYF.

CDR3 sequence: CASSQGTDIHGELFF. DNA of the CDR3: TGTGCCAGCTCACAAGGGACAGATATACACGGGGAGCTGTTTTTT. This sequence joins TRBV18 and TRBJ2-2; 7 nucleotides match TRBD1. From germline, CDR1 is KGHSH and CDR2 LQKENI. Trimming cost V 4 bases and J 7 bases; bases outside gene matches: 9. CDR3 length: 15 amino acids.

V gene TRBV2 combines with J gene TRBJ1-1, with unresolved D. CDR1 SNHLY and CDR2 FYNNEI come from the germline V gene. This CDR3 spans 13 amino acids. The V and J ends lost 3 bases and 3 bases respectively, with 8 bases between them. The CDR3 is CASSETPYTEAFF. The CDR3 DNA reads TGTGCCAGCAGTGAGACACCTTACACTGAAGCTTTCTTT.

This clone was counted a single time. The chain is built from TRBV6-2 or TRBV6-3 and TRBJ2-3; D is undetermined. The CDR3 is made up of 15 amino acids. The germline V and J ends were trimmed by 4 bases and 0 bases, with 11 bases remaining between them. CDR1 is MNHEY, CDR2 SVGEGT, per germline. The CDR3 here is CASSSADFSTDTQYF. Written as DNA, the CDR3 is TGTGCCAGCAGTTCGGCAGACTTCAGCACAGATACGCAGTATTTT.

V gene TRBV21-1 combines with J gene TRBJ1-1; the D call TRBD1 from the table was never checked on the DNA. TRBV21-1 is designated a pseudogene. The CDR3 has 13 residues. The chain's CDR3 is CASPRKTNTEAFF. The CDR3 coding sequence is TGTGCCAGCCCCAGGAAGACGAACACTGAAGCTTTCTTT.

The chain carries TRBV20-1 and TRBJ2-1; possible D gene TRBD1, 5 bases. The V end was cut by 6 bases, the J end by 10 bases, with 10 bases between. From germline, CDR1 is DFQATT and CDR2 SNEGSKA (reference sequence). This CDR3 spans 10 amino acids. The DNA of the CDR3 is TGCAGTGCCAGGGTAAACGAGCAGTTCTTC. This encodes CSARVNEQFF.

V and J are TRBV6-5 and TRBJ1-1; tentatively, D is TRBD1 (5 bases). CDR1 MNHEY and CDR2 SVGAGI come from the germline V gene. The V end lost 6 bases, the J end lost 5 bases, and 13 bases lay between the germline ends. The length of the CDR3 is 13 residues. The CDR3 DNA reads as TGTGCCAGCAGGACAGAAGGGGATACTGAAGCTTTCTTT. It specifies CASRTEGDTEAFF.

The chain combines TRBV11-2 with TRBJ2-3; the match to TRBD2 covers 12 bases. The germline gives CDR1 SGHAT, CDR2 FQNNGV. This CDR3 is built from 15 residues. V shed 8 bases and J 4 bases; nucleotides not matched to a gene: 7. The CDR3 reads CASFPLAGGPDTQYF. The DNA of the CDR3 is TGTGCCAGCTTCCCTCTAGCGGGGGGGCCAGATACGCAGTATTTT.

The rearrangement links TRBV12-5 to TRBJ1-2; D gene uncertain. V was shortened by 1 base and J by 8 bases, with 11 bases between the two germline ends. CDR1 is LGHNT and CDR2 is FRNRAP in the germline V gene. CDR3 length: 13 amino acids. CDR3 sequence reads: CASGLARQLGYTF. The CDR3 bases are TGTGCTAGTGGTTTGGCCAGGCAGTTGGGCTACACCTTC. The full variable domain, in which reference TRBV12-5 and TRBJ1-2 provide the parts outside the CDR3, is DARVTQTPRHKVTEMGQEVTMRCQPILGHNTVFWYRQTMMQGLELLAYFRNRAPLDDSGMPKDRFSAEMPDATLATLKIQPSEPRDSAVYFCASGLARQLGYTFGSGTRLTVV.

The chain joins TRBV29-1 to TRBJ1-1, with a weak D call TRBD1 (6 bases). Germline CDR1 is SQVTM and CDR2 is ANQGSEA. V was shortened by 2 bases and J by 6 bases, with 7 bases between the two germline ends. This CDR3 is 11 amino acids long. The CDR3 is CSVEPGAEAFF. CDR3 DNA sequence: TGCAGCGTTGAACCAGGGGCTGAAGCTTTCTTT.

This clone was counted once. The chain is built from TRBV12-3 or TRBV12-4 and TRBJ1-2; the D gene is possibly TRBD1 (5 bases). CDR3 size: 13 residues. Trimming pared 6 bases from V and 8 bases from J, leaving 16 bases between. The CDR3 is CASRNHLDRGYTF. The CDR3 DNA sequence: TGTGCCAGCAGAAATCATCTTGACAGAGGCTACACCTTC.

The V call is TRBV24-1, the J call TRBJ1-6; perhaps TRBD1 as D (5 bases). Trimming cost V 9 bases and J 4 bases, with 12 bases left between them. The CDR3 runs 14 residues. From germline, CDR1 is KGHDR and CDR2 SFDVKD. The CDR3 bases are TGTGCCACCGGAGGGGTTTCGTATAATTCACCCCTCCACTTT. Its protein is CATGGVSYNSPLHF.

The chain joins TRBV3-1 (or the pseudogene TRBV3-2) to TRBJ1-5; no definite D call. With 0 bases removed from V and 3 bases from J, the gap between germline ends came to 9 bases. Looked up from germline, CDR1 is LGHDT and CDR2 is YNNKEL (reference sequence). The CDR3 is 15 residues long. The CDR3: CASSQDEGLNQPQHF. The CDR3 DNA reads as TGTGCCAGCAGCCAAGATGAAGGACTCAATCAGCCCCAGCATTTT.

The chain is built from TRBV20-1 and TRBJ1-4; unclear D gene. Looked up from germline, CDR1 is DFQATT and CDR2 is SNEGSKA (reference sequence). The CDR3 covers 13 residues. Trimming took off 3 bases at V and 7 bases at J, with 12 bases between the two ends. The CDR3 nucleotides read TGCAGTGCTAGTTCCCGGGGTAGTGAAAAACTGTTTTTT. This sequence encodes CSASSRGSEKLFF.

The chain carries TRBV19 and TRBJ1-1, with D maybe TRBD1 (5 bases). This CDR3 has 14 amino acids. Germline CDR1 is LNHDA and CDR2 is SQIVND (reference sequence). With 4 bases removed from V and 0 bases from J, the gap between germline ends came to 9 bases. The CDR3 DNA follows: TGTGCCAGTAGTAGCAGGGCGATGAACACTGAAGCTTTCTTT. It encodes CASSSRAMNTEAFF.

The chain couples TRBV6-5 to TRBJ2-7; 7 bases map to TRBD1. The CDR3 consists of 15 residues. The germline CDR1 and CDR2 sequences are MNHEY and SVGAGI. The V segment lost 6 bases and the J segment 1 base; nucleotides outside the gene matches: 9. DNA of the CDR3: TGTGCCAGCAGCCTTCTTGGGACAGCATCCTACGAGCAGTACTTC. This gives the protein CASSLLGTASYEQYF.

This chain uses TRBV29-1 with TRBJ2-2; D is perhaps TRBD1 (6 bases). V lost 0 bases and J lost 5, with 16 bases in between. CDR3 length equals 16 residues. Germline V lookup: CDR1 SQVTM, CDR2 ANQGSEA. CDR3 DNA: TGCAGCGTTGAAGATCGTGCAGGGGCTGGGACCGGGGAGCTGTTTTTT. Amino acids: CSVEDRAGAGTGELFF.

The V call is TRBV2, the J call TRBJ2-2; D might be TRBD2 (5 bases). This CDR3 comprises 13 residues. Trimming pared 7 bases from V and 4 bases from J, leaving 10 bases between. CDR1 and CDR2 from the germline V gene are SNHLY and FYNNEI. The CDR3 region is CASKGGGTGELFF. The CDR3, as DNA: TGTGCCAGCAAAGGAGGCGGCACCGGGGAGCTGTTTTTT. Based on the CDR3 plus reference TRBV2 and TRBJ2-2, the full variable domain is EPEVTQTPSHQVTQMGQEVILRCVPISNHLYFYWYRQILGQKVEFLVSFYNNEISEKSEIFDDQFSVERPDGSNFTLKIRSTKLEDSAMYFCASKGGGTGELFFGEGSRLTVL.

The chain uses TRBV18 and TRBJ1-3; no reliable D call. The length of the CDR3 is 14 residues. CDR1 and CDR2 from the germline V gene are KGHSH and LQKENI. V shed 2 bases and J shed 4 bases, with 9 bases lying between them. Here the CDR3 DNA reads TGTGCCAGCTCACCAGACACGGAAGGAAACACCATATATTTT. Amino acids: CASSPDTEGNTIYF.

The rearrangement uses TRBV2 and TRBJ1-2; the D is unclear. The ends were cut back, 10 bases at V and 5 bases at J, with 20 bases in the middle. CDR3 length: 14 amino acids. The germline CDR1 and CDR2 sequences are SNHLY and FYNNEI. The CDR3 sequence is CAILEGGLVYGYTF. CDR3 DNA sequence: TGTGCCATTCTCGAGGGAGGTTTGGTGTATGGCTACACCTTC. Using reference TRBV2 and TRBJ1-2 for the parts outside the CDR3, the full variable domain is EPEVTQTPSHQVTQMGQEVILRCVPISNHLYFYWYRQILGQKVEFLVSFYNNEISEKSEIFDDQFSVERPDGSNFTLKIRSTKLEDSAMYFCAILEGGLVYGYTFGSGTRLTVV.

On this clone itself: At one end, the junction sequence differs from germline, possibly due to a read error. The chain has TRBV12-3 or TRBV12-4 and TRBJ2-7; D ambiguous. The CDR3 totals 13 residues. CDR3 region: CASSSGGPYAQYF. The CDR3 DNA sequence: TGTGCCAGCAGTTCAGGTGGGCCTTACGCGCAGTACTTC.

DNA for the CDR3: TGTGCCTGGAGCCCTCCGACAGTGAACACTGAAGCTTTCTTT. It encodes CAWSPPTVNTEAFF. This sequence joins TRBV30 and TRBJ1-1, with D possibly being TRBD1 (5 bases). This CDR3 contains 14 residues. From germline, CDR1 is GTSNPN and CDR2 SVGIG (reference sequence). Trimming cost V 3 bases and J 0 bases, with 11 bases left between them.

The chain combines TRBV25-1 with TRBJ2-7; TRBD1 might be the D (5 bases). This CDR3 spans 15 amino acids. The germline gives CDR1 MGHDK, CDR2 SYGVNS. V gave up 5 bases and J gave up 6 bases, with 20 bases separating them. This CDR3 reads CASSTIRVTNSEQYF. As DNA, the CDR3 is TGTGCCAGCAGTACCATCAGGGTGACAAACAGCGAGCAGTACTTC.